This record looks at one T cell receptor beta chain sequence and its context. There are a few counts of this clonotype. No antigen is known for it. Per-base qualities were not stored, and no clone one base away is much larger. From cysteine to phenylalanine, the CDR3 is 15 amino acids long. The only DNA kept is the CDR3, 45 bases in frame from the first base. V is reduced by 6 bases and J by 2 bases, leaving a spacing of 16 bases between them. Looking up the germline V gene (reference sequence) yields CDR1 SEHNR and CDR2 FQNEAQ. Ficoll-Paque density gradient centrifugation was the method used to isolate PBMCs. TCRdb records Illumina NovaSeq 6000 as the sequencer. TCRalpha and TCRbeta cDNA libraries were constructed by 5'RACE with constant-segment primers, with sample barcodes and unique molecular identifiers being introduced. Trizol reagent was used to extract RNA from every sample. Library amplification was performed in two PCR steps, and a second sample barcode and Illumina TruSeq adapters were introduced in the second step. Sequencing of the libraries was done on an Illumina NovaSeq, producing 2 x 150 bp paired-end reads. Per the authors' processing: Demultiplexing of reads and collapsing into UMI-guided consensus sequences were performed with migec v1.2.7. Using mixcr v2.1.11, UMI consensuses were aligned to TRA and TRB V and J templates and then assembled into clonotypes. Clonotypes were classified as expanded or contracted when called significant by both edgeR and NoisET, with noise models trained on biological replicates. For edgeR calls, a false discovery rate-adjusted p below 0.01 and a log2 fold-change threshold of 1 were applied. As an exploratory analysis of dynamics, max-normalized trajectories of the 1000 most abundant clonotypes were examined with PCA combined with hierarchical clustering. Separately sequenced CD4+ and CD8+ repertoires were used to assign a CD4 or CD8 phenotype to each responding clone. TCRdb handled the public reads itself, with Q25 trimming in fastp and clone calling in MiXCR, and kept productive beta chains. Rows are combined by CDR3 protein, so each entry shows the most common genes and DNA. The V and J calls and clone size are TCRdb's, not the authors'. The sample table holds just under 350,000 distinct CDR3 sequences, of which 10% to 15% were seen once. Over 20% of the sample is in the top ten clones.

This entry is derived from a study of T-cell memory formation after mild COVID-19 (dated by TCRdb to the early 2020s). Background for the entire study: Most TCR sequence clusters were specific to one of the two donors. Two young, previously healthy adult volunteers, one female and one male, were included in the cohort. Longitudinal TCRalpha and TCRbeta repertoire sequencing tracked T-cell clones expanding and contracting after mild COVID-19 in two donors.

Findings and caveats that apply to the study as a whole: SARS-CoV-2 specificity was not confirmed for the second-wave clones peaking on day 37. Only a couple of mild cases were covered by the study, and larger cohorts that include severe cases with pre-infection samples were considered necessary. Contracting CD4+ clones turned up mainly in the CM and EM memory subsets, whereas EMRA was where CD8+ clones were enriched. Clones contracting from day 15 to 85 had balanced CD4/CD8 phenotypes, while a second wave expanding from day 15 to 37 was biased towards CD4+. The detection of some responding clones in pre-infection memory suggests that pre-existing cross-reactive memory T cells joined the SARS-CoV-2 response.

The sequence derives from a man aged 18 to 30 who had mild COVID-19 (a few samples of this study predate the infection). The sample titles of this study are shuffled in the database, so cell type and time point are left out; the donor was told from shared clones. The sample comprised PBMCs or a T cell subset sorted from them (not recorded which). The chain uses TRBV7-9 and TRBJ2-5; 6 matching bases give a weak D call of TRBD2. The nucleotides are TGTGCCAGCAGTCCGACTAGGTTGGGGCAAGAGACCCAGTACTTC. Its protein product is CASSPTRLGQETQYF.